A single sample gave rise to the 9 T cell receptor beta chains below, sequenced in a study of Tregs in tolerant kidney transplant recipients. Method: immunoSEQ multiplex PCR; TCRdb's copy keeps in-frame clones and lacks some. The sample lists tens of thousands of clones, 93% occurring once. Recipients received nonmyeloablative bone marrow transplants from related graft donors, with transient mixed chimerism. The starting material was CD4+ T cells from blood (PBMCs), obtained 12 months after the transplant. All receptors derive from a human patient who received a combined kidney and bone marrow transplant. Some T cells may be graft donor cells.

The chain uses TRBV13 and TRBJ2-5, with 7 bases aligning to TRBD2. With 3 bases clipped from V and 1 base from J, the junction kept 5 bases outside the gene matches. Germline-derived CDR1 and CDR2 are PRHDT and FYEKMQ (reference sequence). The CDR3 is made up of 15 amino acids. CDR3 in DNA: TGTGCCAGCAGCTTTAGCGGGCCTCGCCAAGAGACCCAGTACTTC. It is translated as CASSFSGPRQETQYF.

Written as DNA, the CDR3 is TGCGCCAGCAGCTTAGTTAAGCGGGACATCTGGGGGCACACAGATACGCAGTATTTT. Translated, it gives CASSLVKRDIWGHTDTQYF. V and J are TRBV5-1 and TRBJ2-3, with a possible D match to TRBD2 (7 bases). The CDR3 sequence is 19 residues long. The V and J ends lost 2 bases and 2 bases respectively, with 24 bases between them. Germline CDR1 reads SGHRS; CDR2 reads YFSETQ.

This rearrangement joins TRBV28 to TRBJ1-5; D not resolved. The germline gives CDR1 MDHEN, CDR2 SYDVKM. This CDR3 is built from 16 residues. Between the trimmed V and J ends, which lost 6 bases and 5 bases, there was a span of 20 bases. The CDR3 region is CASRSQAAGFYQPQHF. DNA for the CDR3: TGTGCCAGCAGATCCCAAGCGGCGGGTTTTTATCAGCCCCAGCATTTT.

The chain couples TRBV27 to TRBJ2-1, with TRBD2 identical over 7 bases. V was pared by 8 bases and J by 5 bases, with 12 bases of the junction left unmatched. This CDR3 has 15 residues. The V gene's germline CDR1 is MNHEY and CDR2 SMNVEV (reference sequence). The CDR3 here is CASRQLGGKDNEQFF. DNA of the CDR3: TGTGCCAGCCGTCAATTGGGGGGGAAAGACAATGAGCAGTTCTTC.

The J gene is TRBJ2-3, the V gene TRBV5-4, with 7 bases fitting TRBD2. CDR3 length equals 16 residues. Germline CDR1 is SGHNT and CDR2 is YYREEE (reference sequence). V shed 3 bases, J shed 0 bases, and the junction held 7 bases outside the gene matches. The CDR3 coding sequence is TGTGCCAGCAGCTGGGGGGGGTTACAAAGCACAGATACGCAGTATTTT. As protein: CASSWGGLQSTDTQYF.

This rearrangement joins TRBV7-2 to TRBJ2-6; D may be TRBD2 (5 bases). Trimming stripped 1 base from V and 3 bases from J, with 7 bases between. The CDR3 extends over 15 amino acids. Germline V gives CDR1 SGHTA, CDR2 FQGNSA. The CDR3 DNA is TGTGCCAGCAGCTTAGTCGGGGTTGGGGCCAACGTCCTGACTTTC. This codes for CASSLVGVGANVLTF.

The chain combines TRBV6-1 with TRBJ2-7; D perhaps matches TRBD1 (6 bases). V was cut by 6 bases and J by 2 bases, with 14 bases left in between. CDR3 size: 14 residues. Per the germline V gene, CDR1 is MNHNS and CDR2 is SASEGT. The CDR3, as DNA: TGTGCCAGCAGCGTGACAGGAGCTCCCTACGAGCAGTACTTC. Encoded protein: CASSVTGAPYEQYF.

The chain is built from TRBV6-5 and TRBJ2-7; a possible D gene is TRBD1 (6 bases). The CDR3 runs to 11 residues. The V end was cut by 8 bases, the J end by 4 bases, with 9 bases between. Germline CDR1 reads MNHEY; CDR2 reads SVGAGI. The CDR3 loop is CASGRGYEQYF. Here the CDR3 DNA reads TGTGCCAGCGGAAGGGGGTACGAGCAGTACTTC.

V and J are TRBV4-1 and TRBJ2-2, with D possibly matching TRBD2 (5 bases). The V gene lost 1 base and the J gene lost 4 bases, with 13 bases spanning the gap. This CDR3 region has 16 residues. Germline CDR1 is MGHRA and CDR2 is YSYEKL. The CDR3 here is CASSQGERARTGELFF. The CDR3 coding sequence is TGCGCCAGCAGCCAAGGGGAGAGAGCGCGCACCGGGGAGCTGTTTTTT.